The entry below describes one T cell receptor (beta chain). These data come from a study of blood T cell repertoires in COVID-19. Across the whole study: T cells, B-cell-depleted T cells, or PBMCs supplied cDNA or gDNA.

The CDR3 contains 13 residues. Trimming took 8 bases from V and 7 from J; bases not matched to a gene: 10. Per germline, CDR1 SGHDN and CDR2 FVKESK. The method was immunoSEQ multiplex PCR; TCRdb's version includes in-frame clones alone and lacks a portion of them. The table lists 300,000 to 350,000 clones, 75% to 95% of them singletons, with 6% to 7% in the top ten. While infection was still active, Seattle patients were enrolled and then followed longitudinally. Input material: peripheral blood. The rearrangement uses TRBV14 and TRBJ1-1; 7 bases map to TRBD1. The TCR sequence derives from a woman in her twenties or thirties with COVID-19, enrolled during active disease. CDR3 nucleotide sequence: TGTGCCAGCTCGACAGGGTGGATGGGTGAAGCTTTCTTT. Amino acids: CASSTGWMGEAFF.